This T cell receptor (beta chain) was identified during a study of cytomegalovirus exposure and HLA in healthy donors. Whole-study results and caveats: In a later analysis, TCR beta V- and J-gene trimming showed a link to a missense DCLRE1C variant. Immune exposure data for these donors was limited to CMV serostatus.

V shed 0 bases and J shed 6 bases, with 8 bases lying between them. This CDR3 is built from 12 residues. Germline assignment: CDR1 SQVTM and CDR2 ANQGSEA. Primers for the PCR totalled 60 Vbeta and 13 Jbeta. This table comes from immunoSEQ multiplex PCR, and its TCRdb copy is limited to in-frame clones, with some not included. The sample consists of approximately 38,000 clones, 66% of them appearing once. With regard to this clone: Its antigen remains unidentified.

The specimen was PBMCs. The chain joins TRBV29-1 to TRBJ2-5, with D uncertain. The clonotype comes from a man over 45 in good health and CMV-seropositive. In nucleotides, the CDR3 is TGCAGCGTTGAAGAGAACAGACAGACCCAGTACTTC. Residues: CSVEENRQTQYF.